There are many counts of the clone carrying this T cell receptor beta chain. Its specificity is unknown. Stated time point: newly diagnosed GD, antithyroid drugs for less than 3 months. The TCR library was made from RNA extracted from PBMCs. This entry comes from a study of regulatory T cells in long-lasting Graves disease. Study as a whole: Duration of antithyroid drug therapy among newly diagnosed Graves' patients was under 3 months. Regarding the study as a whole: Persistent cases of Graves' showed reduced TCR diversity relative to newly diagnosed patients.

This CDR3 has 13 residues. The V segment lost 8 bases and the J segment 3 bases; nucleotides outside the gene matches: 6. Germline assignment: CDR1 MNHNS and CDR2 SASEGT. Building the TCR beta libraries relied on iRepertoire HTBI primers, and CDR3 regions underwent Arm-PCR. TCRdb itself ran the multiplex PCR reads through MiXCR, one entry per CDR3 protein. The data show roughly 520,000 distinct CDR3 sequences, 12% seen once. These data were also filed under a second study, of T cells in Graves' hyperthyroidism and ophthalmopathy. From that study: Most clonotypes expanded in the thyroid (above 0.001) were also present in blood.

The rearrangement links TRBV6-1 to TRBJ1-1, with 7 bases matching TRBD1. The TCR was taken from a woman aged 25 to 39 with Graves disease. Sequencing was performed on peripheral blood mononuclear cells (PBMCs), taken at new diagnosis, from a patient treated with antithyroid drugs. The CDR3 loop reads CASGTGVHTEAFF. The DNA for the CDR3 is TGTGCCAGCGGAACAGGGGTTCACACTGAAGCTTTCTTT.